This TCR beta chain derives from a study of T cells after yellow fever vaccination. Universal primer sites and UMIs were introduced during 5'RACE template-switching synthesis of TCR cDNA. MiXCR, run by TCRdb on the 5' RACE reads, gives a single entry per CDR3 protein. The table lists 150,000 to 200,000 distinct CDR3 sequences, about 11% of them singletons. This CDR3 has 16 residues. V gave up 2 bases and J gave up 5 bases, with 16 bases separating them. J is TRBJ2-1 and V is TRBV12-3 or TRBV12-4; D is undetermined. The input for sequencing was CD8+ T cells sorted from PBMCs, taken 15 days after the yellow fever booster vaccination. The origin of this receptor is a man between 18 and 29 years old who received the YFV17D yellow fever vaccine. The CDR3 here is CASSLSPFRRNNEQFF. CDR3 coding DNA: TGTGCCAGCAGTTTATCCCCCTTTCGAAGAAACAATGAGCAGTTCTTC.